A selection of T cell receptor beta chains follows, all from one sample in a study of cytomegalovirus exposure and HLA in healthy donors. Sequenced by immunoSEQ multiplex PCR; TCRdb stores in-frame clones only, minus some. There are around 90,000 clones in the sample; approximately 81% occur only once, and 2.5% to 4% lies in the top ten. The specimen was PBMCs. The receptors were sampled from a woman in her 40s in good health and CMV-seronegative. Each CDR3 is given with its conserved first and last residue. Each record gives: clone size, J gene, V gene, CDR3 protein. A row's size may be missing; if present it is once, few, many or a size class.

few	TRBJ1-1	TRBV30	CAWSVRSGWTEAFF
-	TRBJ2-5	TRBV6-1	CASNRGDGQETQYF
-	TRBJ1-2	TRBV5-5	CASSFKGDYGYTF
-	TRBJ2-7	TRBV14	CASSQSNEQYF
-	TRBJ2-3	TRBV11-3	CASSFESTDTQYF
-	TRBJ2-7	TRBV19	CASTKGGTPWEQYF
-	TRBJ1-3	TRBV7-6	CASSTRGTGTGNTIYF
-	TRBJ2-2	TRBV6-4	CASGSGINTGELFF
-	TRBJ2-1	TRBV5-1	CASRRSRGHNEQFF
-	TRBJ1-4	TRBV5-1	CASSFGTGAEKLFF
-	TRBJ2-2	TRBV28	CASSPLSGANTGELFF
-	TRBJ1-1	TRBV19	CASSPGQGYTEAFF
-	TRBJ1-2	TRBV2	CASSFKQGEGYGYTF
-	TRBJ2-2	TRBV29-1	CSVPNYTGELFF
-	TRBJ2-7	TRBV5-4	CASSLELAGAAREQYF
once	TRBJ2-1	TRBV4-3	CASSPGLAATGGLEQFF
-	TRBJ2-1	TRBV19	CASTLTSGAEQFF
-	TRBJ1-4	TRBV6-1	CASRPGTTNEKLFF
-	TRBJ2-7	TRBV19	CASRDIGSYEQYF
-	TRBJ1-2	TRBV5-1	CASTRSPELYGYTF
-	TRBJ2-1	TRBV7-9	CASSGTQREGPYNEQFF
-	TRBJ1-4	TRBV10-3	CAISEQGPPTGEKLFF
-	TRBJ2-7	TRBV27	CASGPFGTGSEQYF
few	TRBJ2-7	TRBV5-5	CASEGAVYEQYF
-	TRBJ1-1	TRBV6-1	CASINRVNTEAFF
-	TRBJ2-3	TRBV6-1	CASTRDRILADTQYF